This is a list of T cell receptor beta chains from one sample in a study of cytomegalovirus exposure and HLA in healthy donors. The table came from immunoSEQ multiplex PCR; TCRdb's copy has only in-frame clones and leaves some out. Here the sample spans approximately 100,000 clones, approximately 77% being singletons. What was sequenced was PBMCs. These receptors came from a middle-aged woman in good health and CMV-seronegative. Each CDR3 is given with its conserved first and last residue. A D gene is named only where the DNA matches it firmly. The size entry is marked missing in some rows and otherwise reads once, few, many or a size class.

J gene,V gene,clone size,D gene,CDR3 protein,CDR3 DNA
TRBJ1-1,TRBV7-2,few,TRBD1,CASSLDRGNTEAFF,TGTGCCAGCAGCTTAGACAGGGGCAACACTGAAGCTTTCTTT
TRBJ1-6,TRBV5-1,.,.,CASSKQRGLLDSPLHF,TGCGCCAGCAGCAAACAACGGGGACTTCTCGACTCACCCCTCCACTTT
TRBJ1-2,TRBV28,.,.,CASSFDSPYGYTF,TGTGCCAGCAGTTTTGACAGTCCCTATGGCTACACCTTC
TRBJ2-7,TRBV6-5,.,TRBD2,CASSPPLAGGEQYF,TGTGCCAGCAGCCCCCCCCTGGCGGGGGGCGAGCAGTACTTC
TRBJ2-3,TRBV11-2,.,TRBD2,CASSSGLAPDTQYF,TGTGCCAGCAGCTCGGGACTAGCACCAGATACGCAGTATTTT
TRBJ1-4,TRBV6-1,.,.,CASSEYRGWEKLFF,TGTGCCAGCAGTGAATATAGGGGATGGGAAAAACTGTTTTTT
TRBJ2-7,TRBV27,.,TRBD1,CASSLLVVGDRVTGEQYF,TGTGCCAGCAGCCTCCTCGTAGTGGGGGACAGGGTCACGGGCGAGCAGTACTTC
TRBJ2-3,TRBV13,.,.,CASSLTSRADTQYF,TGTGCCAGCAGCTTAACCAGCCGGGCAGATACGCAGTATTTT
TRBJ1-1,TRBV18,.,TRBD1,CASSPGGQGNTEAFF,TGTGCCAGCTCACCCGGGGGACAGGGTAACACTGAAGCTTTCTTT
TRBJ1-5,TRBV30,.,.,CAWSPERDQPQHF,TGTGCCTGGAGTCCAGAGAGGGATCAGCCCCAGCATTTT
TRBJ2-7,TRBV30,few,TRBD1,CAWHGRGTSYEQYF,TGTGCCTGGCATGGCAGGGGGACCTCCTACGAGCAGTACTTC
TRBJ2-6,TRBV9,.,.,CASSVDAVRGANVLTF,TGTGCCAGCAGCGTAGACGCGGTCAGAGGGGCCAACGTCCTGACTTTC
TRBJ1-1,TRBV6-4,.,.,CASSTEHSNTEAFF,TGTGCCAGCAGTACAGAACACTCGAACACTGAAGCTTTCTTT
TRBJ1-2,TRBV5-6,few,.,CASSLDGRGSGYTF,TGTGCCAGCAGCTTGGACGGCAGGGGCTCTGGCTACACCTTC
TRBJ2-7,TRBV6-5,.,TRBD2,CASRAGTSPYEQYF,TGTGCCAGCAGAGCCGGGACTAGTCCCTACGAGCAGTACTTC
TRBJ2-7,TRBV18,.,.,CASSPRTESYEQYF,TGTGCCAGCTCACCTCGGACAGAGTCCTACGAGCAGTACTTC
TRBJ2-5,TRBV7-9,.,TRBD2,CASRGRGGKETQYF,TGTGCCAGCAGAGGGAGGGGAGGGAAAGAGACCCAGTACTTC
TRBJ2-7,TRBV6-5,.,TRBD1,CASSQQGGPYEQYF,TGTGCCAGCAGTCAACAGGGGGGCCCCTACGAGCAGTACTTC
TRBJ2-1,TRBV12-5,.,.,CASGYSYNEQFF,TGTGCTAGTGGTTATAGCTACAATGAGCAGTTCTTC
TRBJ2-5,TRBV7-3,.,TRBD1,CASSPGQGEQYF,TGTGCCAGCAGCCCAGGACAGGGAGAGCAGTACTTC
TRBJ2-6,TRBV28,.,.,CASLGASSGANVLTF,TGTGCCAGCCTTGGGGCGAGCTCTGGGGCCAACGTCCTGACTTTC
TRBJ2-1,TRBV14,.,TRBD2,CASSPWTSGVLSYNEQFF,TGTGCCAGCAGCCCTTGGACTAGCGGGGTCCTCTCCTACAATGAGCAGTTCTTC
TRBJ1-1,TRBV7-9,.,.,CASSLVSAENTEAFF,TGTGCCAGCAGCTTAGTTTCGGCGGAGAACACTGAAGCTTTCTTT
TRBJ1-4,TRBV15,.,TRBD1,CATSRGQREEKLFF,TGTGCCACCAGCAGGGGACAGCGAGAGGAAAAACTGTTTTTT
TRBJ1-6,TRBV19,few,TRBD1,CASQGQGNSPLHF,TGTGCCAGCCAAGGACAGGGGAATTCACCCCTCCACTTT
TRBJ2-1,TRBV29-1,few,TRBD1,CSVRQGAYNEQFF,TGCAGCGTCAGACAGGGGGCTTACAATGAGCAGTTCTTC
TRBJ1-6,TRBV6-4,.,.,CASSGLWSPLHF,TGTGCCAGCAGCGGTCTCTGGTCACCCCTCCACTTT
TRBJ1-2,TRBV9,.,.,CASSVLPRQDGYTF,TGTGCCAGCAGCGTACTCCCCCGCCAGGATGGCTACACCTTC
TRBJ2-1,TRBV4-1,.,TRBD1,CASSQELRGQGVPNEQFF,TGCGCCAGCAGCCAAGAGCTACGGGGACAGGGAGTTCCCAATGAGCAGTTCTTC
TRBJ2-6,TRBV18,.,.,CASSPNGVRYSGANVLTF,TGTGCCAGCTCACCAAACGGGGTTAGATACTCTGGGGCCAACGTCCTGACTTTC
TRBJ1-1,TRBV11-2,few,TRBD1,CASSLVIRNRGGSNEAFF,TGTGCCAGCAGCTTAGTGATACGGAACAGGGGAGGCAGTAATGAAGCTTTCTTT
TRBJ1-2,TRBV5-1,once,.,CASSLEGEHYGYTF,TGCGCCAGCAGCTTGGAGGGGGAGCACTATGGCTACACCTTC
TRBJ2-7,TRBV5-1,once,.,CASSSSAVLYEQYF,TGCGCCAGCAGCTCCTCCGCGGTGCTCTACGAGCAGTACTTC
TRBJ1-6,TRBV28,.,.,CASSLGQLFHF,TGTGCCAGCAGTTTAGGGCAGCTCTTCCACTTT
TRBJ2-7,TRBV7-6,once,.,CASSLDGREQYF,TGTGCCAGCAGCTTAGATGGGCGCGAGCAGTACTTC
TRBJ1-1,TRBV5-1,.,.,CASSLEGANTEAFF,TGCGCCAGCAGCTTGGAAGGGGCGAACACTGAAGCTTTCTTT
TRBJ2-7,TRBV30,.,TRBD1,CAWTGTGLSEQYF,TGTGCCTGGACCGGGACAGGACTCTCCGAGCAGTACTTC
TRBJ1-6,TRBV10-3,.,.,CAISAIQGASPLHF,TGTGCCATCAGTGCCATCCAGGGCGCCTCACCCCTCCACTTT
TRBJ2-3,TRBV27,.,.,CASSTPGNLADTQYF,TGTGCCAGCAGTACCCCGGGGAACTTAGCAGATACGCAGTATTTT
TRBJ1-1,TRBV5-1,.,.,CASSLGGDTEAFF,TGCGCCAGCAGCTTGGGGGGAGACACTGAAGCTTTCTTT
TRBJ2-5,TRBV7-3,few,.,CASSYGSAETQYF,TGTGCCAGCAGCTACGGGAGCGCAGAGACCCAGTACTTC
TRBJ1-2,TRBV7-9,.,.,CASSLIREDGYTF,TGTGCCAGCAGCTTAATCCGAGAGGATGGCTACACCTTC
TRBJ1-2,TRBV4-1,.,TRBD1,CASSQDRGHGYGYTF,TGCGCCAGCAGCCAAGACAGGGGGCACGGCTATGGCTACACCTTC
TRBJ2-1,TRBV28,.,.,CASSRGNEQFF,TGTGCCAGCAGCCGGGGGAATGAGCAGTTCTTC
TRBJ2-7,TRBV4-1,few,.,CASSQPQGGSEQYF,TGCGCCAGCAGCCAACCCCAAGGAGGTTCCGAGCAGTACTTC
TRBJ2-7,TRBV5-1,.,.,CASSLTTGQNYEQYF,TGCGCCAGCAGCTTAACGACGGGACAAAACTACGAGCAGTACTTC
TRBJ2-1,TRBV5-1,.,.,CASSGRTYNEQFF,TGCGCCAGCTCAGGGAGGACCTACAATGAGCAGTTCTTC
TRBJ2-5,TRBV6-5,.,TRBD2,CASSRGTSGGAAQYF,TGTGCCAGCAGTCGAGGGACTAGCGGGGGGGCGGCCCAGTACTTC
TRBJ2-7,TRBV7-9,.,.,CASSLELAGAVYEQYF,TGTGCCAGCAGCTTAGAACTCGCGGGGGCGGTCTACGAGCAGTACTTC
TRBJ1-4,TRBV7-9,.,.,CASSLVTANEKLFF,TGTGCCAGCAGCTTAGTGACAGCTAATGAAAAACTGTTTTTT
TRBJ1-5,TRBV9,.,TRBD1,CASSDTGGNQPQHF,TGTGCCAGCAGCGATACAGGGGGCAATCAGCCCCAGCATTTT
TRBJ2-5,TRBV7-3,.,TRBD2,CASSSAGGIGETQYF,TGTGCCAGCAGCAGCGCGGGGGGCATTGGGGAGACCCAGTACTTC
TRBJ1-2,TRBV5-6,.,.,CASRAGITPIYGYTF,TGTGCCAGCAGGGCCGGGATCACGCCTATCTATGGCTACACCTTC
TRBJ1-1,TRBV5-8,.,TRBD1,CASSPGQYNTEAFF,TGTGCCAGCAGCCCGGGACAGTACAACACTGAAGCTTTCTTT
TRBJ1-1,TRBV6-5,.,.,CASSSRGLGRTEAFF,TGTGCCAGCAGCTCCCGGGGCTTGGGGAGGACTGAAGCTTTCTTT
TRBJ1-4,TRBV29-1,.,.,CSVEEEKLFF,TGCAGCGTTGAGGAGGAAAAACTGTTTTTT
TRBJ2-7,TRBV12-5,.,TRBD1,CASAQTGLTYEQYF,TGTGCTAGTGCCCAGACAGGGTTGACCTACGAGCAGTACTTC